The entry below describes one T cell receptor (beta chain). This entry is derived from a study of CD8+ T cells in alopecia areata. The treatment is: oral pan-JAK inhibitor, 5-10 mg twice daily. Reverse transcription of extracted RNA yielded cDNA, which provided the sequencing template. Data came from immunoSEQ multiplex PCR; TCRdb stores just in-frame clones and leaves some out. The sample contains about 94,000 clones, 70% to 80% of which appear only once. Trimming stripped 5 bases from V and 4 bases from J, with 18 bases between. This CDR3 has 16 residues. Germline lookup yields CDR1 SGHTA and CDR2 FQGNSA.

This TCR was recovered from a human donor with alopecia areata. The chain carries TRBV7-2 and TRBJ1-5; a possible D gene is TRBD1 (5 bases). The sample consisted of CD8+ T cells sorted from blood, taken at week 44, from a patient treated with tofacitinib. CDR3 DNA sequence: TGTGCCAGCAGCCTGGGTTCGCGACAGTATAATCAGCCCCAGCATTTT. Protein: CASSLGSRQYNQPQHF.